A selection of T cell receptor beta chains follows, all from one sample in a study of T cell responses to AZD1222 COVID-19 vaccine. The method was immunoSEQ multiplex PCR; TCRdb's version includes in-frame clones alone and lacks a portion of them. This table has some 150,000 clones, more than 80% appearing once. Material: peripheral blood, obtained on day 0 of MenACWY control vaccination. The receptors were gathered from an adult in good health. CDR3s include the opening cysteine and the closing phenylalanine or tryptophan. A D gene is named only where the DNA matches it firmly. Expanded clones are given a class, and other clones once, few, many or no size at all.

clone_size: few; d_call: TRBD2; j_call: TRBJ2-3; v_call: TRBV9; cdr3_aa: CASSVAGRGGTDTQYF; cdr3_nt: TGTGCCAGCAGCGTAGCGGGGCGGGGGGGCACAGATACGCAGTATTTT
clone_size: .; d_call: TRBD2; j_call: TRBJ2-1; v_call: TRBV24-1; cdr3_aa: CATSDLRGDEQFF; cdr3_nt: TGTGCCACCAGTGATTTGCGGGGGGATGAGCAGTTCTTC
clone_size: few; d_call: .; j_call: TRBJ2-6; v_call: TRBV30; cdr3_aa: CAWDNSGANVLTF; cdr3_nt: TGTGCCTGGGACAACTCTGGGGCCAACGTCCTGACTTTC
clone_size: once; d_call: .; j_call: TRBJ1-2; v_call: TRBV4-3; cdr3_aa: CASSQKAVSYGYTF; cdr3_nt: TGCGCCAGCAGCCAGAAGGCGGTTTCCTATGGCTACACCTTC
clone_size: .; d_call: TRBD1; j_call: TRBJ2-1; v_call: TRBV5-1; cdr3_aa: CASSPGQDSYNEQFF; cdr3_nt: TGCGCCAGCAGCCCAGGACAGGATTCCTACAATGAGCAGTTCTTC
clone_size: .; d_call: .; j_call: TRBJ2-1; v_call: TRBV29-1; cdr3_aa: CSVEPRPAAHEQFF; cdr3_nt: TGCAGCGTTGAACCCCGACCCGCTGCCCATGAGCAGTTCTTC
clone_size: .; d_call: .; j_call: TRBJ1-2; v_call: TRBV7-9; cdr3_aa: CASSLSPYGYTF; cdr3_nt: TGTGCCAGCAGCTTATCGCCCTATGGCTACACCTTC
clone_size: .; d_call: .; j_call: TRBJ1-4; v_call: TRBV6-2/TRBV6-3; cdr3_aa: CASSSSLAGRLF; cdr3_nt: TGTGCCAGCAGTTCGTCTTTGGCAGGACGACTTTTT
clone_size: once; d_call: .; j_call: TRBJ1-1; v_call: TRBV19; cdr3_aa: CASIRKGNLVGTEAFF; cdr3_nt: TGTGCCAGTATTCGTAAGGGGAATCTCGTCGGCACTGAAGCTTTCTTT
clone_size: .; d_call: TRBD1; j_call: TRBJ2-7; v_call: TRBV2; cdr3_aa: CASMGQTGLSYEQYF; cdr3_nt: TGTGCCAGCATGGGGCAGACAGGGCTTTCCTACGAGCAGTACTTC
clone_size: .; d_call: .; j_call: TRBJ1-5; v_call: TRBV5-6; cdr3_aa: CASSRRQPNQPQHF; cdr3_nt: TGTGCCAGCAGCAGAAGACAGCCGAATCAGCCCCAGCATTTT
clone_size: .; d_call: .; j_call: TRBJ1-1; v_call: TRBV30; cdr3_aa: CAWGRGDRLNTEAFF; cdr3_nt: TGTGCCTGGGGCAGGGGTGACCGATTGAACACTGAAGCTTTCTTT
clone_size: .; d_call: .; j_call: TRBJ2-1; v_call: TRBV5-4; cdr3_aa: CASSVLPPGIYYNEQFF; cdr3_nt: TGTGCCAGCAGCGTCCTACCGCCGGGGATATACTACAATGAGCAGTTCTTC
clone_size: once; d_call: TRBD1; j_call: TRBJ2-2; v_call: TRBV7-9; cdr3_aa: CASSQRIRDRDAGELFF; cdr3_nt: TGTGCCAGCAGTCAACGAATAAGGGACAGGGACGCCGGGGAGCTGTTTTTT
clone_size: .; d_call: .; j_call: TRBJ1-1; v_call: TRBV7-9; cdr3_aa: CASSLGQENTEAFF; cdr3_nt: TGTGCCAGCAGCTTAGGACAGGAGAACACTGAAGCTTTCTTT
clone_size: .; d_call: .; j_call: TRBJ1-1; v_call: TRBV6-5; cdr3_aa: CASRRRDLRTEAFF; cdr3_nt: TGTGCCAGCAGAAGGAGGGACCTAAGGACTGAAGCTTTCTTT
clone_size: once; d_call: TRBD1; j_call: TRBJ2-3; v_call: TRBV12-5; cdr3_aa: CASGLSDRRTDTQYF; cdr3_nt: TGTGCTAGTGGTTTATCGGACAGGCGCACAGATACGCAGTATTTT
clone_size: .; d_call: .; j_call: TRBJ1-3; v_call: TRBV13; cdr3_aa: CASSSTQGNGNTIYF; cdr3_nt: TGTGCCAGCAGCTCCACGCAGGGGAACGGAAACACCATATATTTT
clone_size: .; d_call: .; j_call: TRBJ1-5; v_call: TRBV28; cdr3_aa: CASSTSWDLQHF; cdr3_nt: TGTGCCAGCAGTACCTCGTGGGACCTCCAGCATTTT
clone_size: .; d_call: .; j_call: TRBJ1-6; v_call: TRBV28; cdr3_aa: CASSPRSPNNSPLHF; cdr3_nt: TGTGCCAGCAGCCCGAGGTCCCCTAATAATTCACCCCTCCACTTT
clone_size: .; d_call: .; j_call: TRBJ2-3; v_call: TRBV12-5; cdr3_aa: CASGFSGAMYSTDTQYF; cdr3_nt: TGTGCTAGTGGTTTTTCGGGGGCCATGTATAGCACAGATACGCAGTATTTT
clone_size: .; d_call: .; j_call: TRBJ2-3; v_call: TRBV5-1; cdr3_aa: CASSPGVADTQYF; cdr3_nt: TGCGCCAGCAGCCCCGGAGTGGCGGATACGCAGTATTTT
clone_size: .; d_call: TRBD1; j_call: TRBJ1-2; v_call: TRBV27; cdr3_aa: CASSFRQGLGYTF; cdr3_nt: TGTGCCAGCAGCTTCAGACAGGGTTTAGGCTACACCTTC
clone_size: .; d_call: .; j_call: TRBJ1-2; v_call: TRBV6-4; cdr3_aa: CASSRSANYGYTF; cdr3_nt: TGTGCCAGCAGTCGCTCAGCTAACTATGGCTACACCTTC
clone_size: .; d_call: .; j_call: TRBJ1-2; v_call: TRBV30; cdr3_aa: CAWSEGYGYTF; cdr3_nt: TGTGCCTGGAGCGAGGGGTATGGCTACACCTTC
clone_size: .; d_call: .; j_call: TRBJ1-5; v_call: TRBV10-3; cdr3_aa: CAISESPGISNQPQHF; cdr3_nt: TGTGCCATCAGTGAGTCCCCAGGAATCAGCAATCAGCCCCAGCATTTT
clone_size: .; d_call: .; j_call: TRBJ1-1; v_call: TRBV5-8; cdr3_aa: CASSRRTANTEAFF; cdr3_nt: TGTGCCAGCAGCCGGAGGACGGCTAACACTGAAGCTTTCTTT
clone_size: .; d_call: .; j_call: TRBJ1-6; v_call: TRBV6-5; cdr3_aa: CASSYATDYSPLHF; cdr3_nt: TGTGCCAGCAGTTACGCGACAGATTATTCACCCCTCCACTTT
clone_size: .; d_call: .; j_call: TRBJ1-2; v_call: TRBV19; cdr3_aa: CASSTTLLQSRGYTF; cdr3_nt: TGTGCCAGTAGTACCACCCTACTCCAGTCGCGAGGCTACACCTTC
clone_size: .; d_call: .; j_call: TRBJ2-2; v_call: TRBV27; cdr3_aa: CASSYLNTGELFF; cdr3_nt: TGTGCCAGCAGTTACTTGAACACCGGGGAGCTGTTTTTT
clone_size: .; d_call: .; j_call: TRBJ1-1; v_call: TRBV25-1; cdr3_aa: CASSEAGNTEAFF; cdr3_nt: TGTGCCAGCAGTGAAGCGGGGAACACTGAAGCTTTCTTT
clone_size: .; d_call: .; j_call: TRBJ2-3; v_call: TRBV5-1; cdr3_aa: CASSLAEVGTDTQYF; cdr3_nt: TGCGCCAGCAGCTTGGCAGAGGTTGGCACAGATACGCAGTATTTT
clone_size: few; d_call: .; j_call: TRBJ1-1; v_call: TRBV7-8; cdr3_aa: CASSLGEIGMNTEAFF; cdr3_nt: TGTGCCAGCAGCTTAGGTGAGATAGGGATGAACACTGAAGCTTTCTTT
clone_size: few; d_call: .; j_call: TRBJ1-1; v_call: TRBV19; cdr3_aa: CASSIGPDTEAFF; cdr3_nt: TGTGCCAGTAGTATTGGCCCCGACACTGAAGCTTTCTTT
clone_size: .; d_call: TRBD1; j_call: TRBJ2-5; v_call: TRBV7-8; cdr3_aa: CASSLEGQGTPLQYF; cdr3_nt: TGTGCCAGCAGCTTAGAGGGACAGGGCACACCCCTCCAGTACTTC
clone_size: .; d_call: TRBD1; j_call: TRBJ1-2; v_call: TRBV24-1; cdr3_aa: CATSDWTGGYGYTF; cdr3_nt: TGTGCCACCAGTGATTGGACAGGGGGCTATGGCTACACCTTC
clone_size: .; d_call: TRBD2; j_call: TRBJ2-3; v_call: TRBV9; cdr3_aa: CASSVSGREDTQYF; cdr3_nt: TGTGCCAGCAGCGTGAGCGGGAGGGAGGATACGCAGTATTTT
clone_size: .; d_call: .; j_call: TRBJ2-7; v_call: TRBV3-1/TRBV3-2; cdr3_aa: CASSRSRGFASYEQYF; cdr3_nt: TGTGCCAGCAGCCGAAGCCGGGGATTTGCCTCCTACGAGCAGTACTTC
clone_size: .; d_call: .; j_call: TRBJ1-2; v_call: TRBV14; cdr3_aa: CASSQPPPAIGYTF; cdr3_nt: TGTGCCAGCAGCCAACCCCCACCGGCGATTGGCTACACCTTC
clone_size: .; d_call: .; j_call: TRBJ1-1; v_call: TRBV28; cdr3_aa: CASSGPYTEAFF; cdr3_nt: TGTGCCAGCAGTGGCCCGTACACTGAAGCTTTCTTT
clone_size: .; d_call: .; j_call: TRBJ2-7; v_call: TRBV5-1; cdr3_aa: CASSLAGRTYEQYF; cdr3_nt: TGCGCCAGCAGCTTGGCGGGACGGACCTACGAGCAGTACTTC